This entry features one TCR beta chain sequence. This sample was taken from a study of response to subunit inactivated influenza vaccine. Each CDR3 protein gets one entry after TCRdb re-called the RT-PCR reads with MiXCR. There are more than 200,000 distinct CDR3 sequences in the sample; about 12% occur only once, and about 8% lies in the top ten. The CDR3 runs to 17 residues. V lost 1 base and J lost 4, with 22 bases in between. The germline V gene has CDR1 DFQATT and CDR2 SNEGSKA (reference sequence). V gene TRBV20-1 combines with J gene TRBJ2-5; either TRBD1 or TRBD2 may supply D (5 bases each). The receptor comes from a man aged 45-65 years who received an inactivated influenza vaccine. Material: non-naive T cells sorted from PBMCs, obtained roughly 15 days before vaccination. This CDR3 reads CSARAIEGRTWGETQYF. DNA for the CDR3: TGCAGTGCTAGAGCAATTGAGGGACGTACTTGGGGAGAGACCCAGTACTTC.